This T cell receptor (beta chain) was sequenced for a study of T cells in Graves' hyperthyroidism and ophthalmopathy. Study-level points and caveats: Among thyroid clonotypes expanded above 0.001, most also appeared in blood.

This clonotype appeared many times. Its antigen is currently unknown. Template material for amplifying TCR beta CDR3 regions consisted of RNA transcripts. Using the HTBI primer set, a first-round RT-PCR was run on the TCR CDR3. TCRdb ran MiXCR on the multiplex PCR reads and lists one entry per CDR3 protein. The sample has roughly 840,000 distinct CDR3 sequences; about two fifths are singletons. This CDR3 comprises 13 residues. The V end lost 2 bases, the J end lost 2 bases, and 6 bases lay between the germline ends. This sequence was found in a man aged 18 to 30 with Graves' hyperthyroidism. This sequence joins TRBV12-3 or TRBV12-4 and TRBJ1-2, with D unclear. The sequenced sample was blood. CDR3 sequence reads: CASSLSQNYGYTF. The CDR3 DNA is TGTGCCAGCAGTTTAAGTCAGAACTATGGCTACACCTTC.